A selection of T cell receptor beta chains follows, all from one sample in a study of T-cell reconstitution after alpha-beta-depleted transplantation in children. TCRdb recomputed calls from the PCR reads with MiXCR, one row per CDR3 protein. The data show about 580,000 distinct CDR3 sequences, under 25% seen once. This sample comprised PBMCs, mostly from graft donor cells, obtained 360 days after TCRalphabeta/CD19-depleted stem cell transplant. Source of these receptors: a boy younger than two who had a stem cell transplant for acute myeloid leukemia, so the T cells may come from the graft donor. Both conserved end residues are part of each CDR3. A D gene is named only where the DNA matches it firmly. Expanded clones get a size class; other rows say once, few or many, or leave the size out.

J | size | D | V | CDR3 | DNA
TRBJ2-5 | - | TRBD1 | TRBV27 | CASRRQGEETQYF | TGTGCCAGCAGAAGACAGGGGGAAGAGACCCAGTACTTC
TRBJ2-4 | few | - | TRBV6-5 | CASSYGVGNIQYF | TGTGCCAGCAGTTATGGGGTGGGAAACATTCAGTACTTC
TRBJ2-1 | - | TRBD2 | TRBV6-6 | CATSLGLAAEQFF | TGTGCCACCAGTCTGGGACTAGCGGCCGAGCAGTTCTTC
TRBJ1-1 | many | - | TRBV20-1 | CSAREPEGEF | TGCAGTGCTAGAGAGCCGGAGGGGGAGTTT
TRBJ1-5 | - | TRBD1 | TRBV30 | CAWSPHDREGESNQPQHF | TGTGCCTGGAGCCCCCACGACAGGGAGGGGGAGAGCAATCAGCCCCAGCATTTT
TRBJ2-3 | - | TRBD2 | TRBV10-3 | CAISESRTSGTGTQYF | TGTGCCATCAGTGAGTCCCGGACTAGCGGGACGGGTACGCAGTATTTT
TRBJ1-2 | few | - | TRBV20-1 | CSARDVSAPNYGYTF | TGCAGTGCTAGAGATGTGTCAGCTCCCAACTATGGCTACACCTTC
TRBJ2-1 | few | - | TRBV24-1 | CATSEPSQPGGSYNEQFF | TGTGCCACCAGTGAACCGTCCCAGCCGGGCGGCTCCTACAATGAGCAGTTCTTC
TRBJ2-6 | - | - | TRBV6-5 | CASSYSGGRISGANVLTF | TGTGCCAGCAGTTACTCAGGTGGTCGTATCTCTGGGGCCAACGTCCTGACTTTC
TRBJ2-3 | - | - | TRBV7-9 | CASSLVGGYTQYF | TGTGCCAGCAGCTTAGTCGGAGGTTATACGCAGTATTTT
TRBJ2-2 | many | - | TRBV10-3 | CAISESGKNTGELFF | TGTGCCATCAGTGAGTCGGGCAAGAACACCGGGGAGCTGTTTTTT
TRBJ1-1 | - | - | TRBV12-3/TRBV12-4 | CASSKLGQFEAFF | TGTGCCAGCAGTAAACTCGGACAGTTTGAAGCTTTCTTT
TRBJ1-1 | - | TRBD1 | TRBV5-8 | CASSFFPGGRSTEAFF | TGTGCCAGCAGCTTTTTTCCAGGGGGGAGAAGCACTGAAGCTTTCTTT
TRBJ2-7 | - | TRBD1 | TRBV20-1 | CSARVDRGLISNEQYF | TGCAGTGCTAGAGTTGACAGGGGGCTAATATCTAACGAGCAGTACTTC
TRBJ2-3 | few | - | TRBV6-5 | CASSYSRGLNTDTQYF | TGTGCCAGCAGTTACTCTAGGGGACTCAACACAGATACGCAGTATTTT
TRBJ2-1 | - | TRBD1 | TRBV4-1 | CASSQDPGTDGLSSYNEQFF | TGCGCCAGCAGCCAAGATCCCGGGACAGACGGCCTCAGCTCCTACAATGAGCAGTTCTTC
TRBJ1-1 | many | - | TRBV29-1 | CSVAQASGTEAFF | TGCAGCGTTGCACAGGCCTCGGGGACTGAAGCTTTCTTT
TRBJ1-1 | - | TRBD1 | TRBV9 | CASSVGTGDRKAFF | TGTGCCAGCAGCGTAGGCACAGGGGACCGGAAAGCTTTCTTT
TRBJ2-1 | - | - | TRBV6-5 | CASGKSLVDEQFF | TGTGCCAGCGGGAAATCATTGGTTGATGAGCAGTTCTTC
TRBJ2-4 | many | - | TRBV12-3/TRBV12-4 | CASSLRDLTTDIQYF | TGTGCCAGCAGCCTGAGGGACCTCACCACGGACATTCAGTACTTC
TRBJ2-5 | once | - | TRBV20-1 | CSALLGGEETQYF | TGCAGTGCCCTCCTGGGCGGGGAGGAGACCCAGTACTTC
TRBJ2-3 | - | TRBD2 | TRBV7-2 | CASSYRTSGFSTDTQYF | TGTGCCAGCAGCTACAGGACTAGCGGGTTCAGCACAGATACGCAGTATTTT
TRBJ2-3 | - | TRBD2 | TRBV6-1 | CASSEPGGLAYTDTQYF | TGTGCCAGCAGTGAACCGGGCGGACTAGCGTACACAGATACGCAGTATTTT
TRBJ2-1 | many | TRBD1 | TRBV5-1 | CASSWFGTDLYNEQFF | TGCGCCAGCAGCTGGTTTGGGACAGATCTTTACAATGAGCAGTTCTTC
TRBJ2-7 | - | TRBD1 | TRBV27 | CASSQTQGAYEQYF | TGTGCCAGCAGCCAGACGCAGGGGGCTTACGAGCAGTACTTC
TRBJ2-3 | few | - | TRBV5-1 | CASSVGLIITDTQYF | TGCGCCAGCAGCGTAGGACTAATCATCACAGATACGCAGTATTTT
TRBJ2-5 | many | - | TRBV12-3/TRBV12-4 | CASSALDGTSRAQYF | TGTGCCAGCAGCGCTCTGGACGGAACCTCCAGGGCCCAGTACTTC
TRBJ1-2 | - | TRBD1 | TRBV7-2 | CASNFRGDYGYTF | TGTGCCAGCAACTTCAGGGGGGACTATGGCTACACCTTC
TRBJ2-1 | - | - | TRBV12-3/TRBV12-4 | CASSFGMPSYNEQFF | TGTGCCAGCAGTTTTGGGATGCCCTCCTACAATGAGCAGTTCTTC
TRBJ2-1 | - | TRBD2 | TRBV4-3 | CASSPSGFTYNEQFF | TGCGCCAGCAGTCCTAGCGGGTTCACCTACAATGAGCAGTTCTTC
TRBJ1-6 | - | - | TRBV7-2 | CASSTSSQALSLHF | TGTGCCAGCAGCACAAGCTCACAGGCCCTCTCCCTCCACTTT
TRBJ2-1 | few | TRBD1 | TRBV5-6 | CASSLPRTGAPLYNEQFF | TGTGCCAGCAGCTTGCCGAGGACAGGGGCCCCTCTTTACAATGAGCAGTTCTTC
TRBJ2-1 | many | - | TRBV20-1 | CSASSGGLKYNEQFF | TGCAGTGCCTCTTCAGGGGGACTAAAATACAATGAGCAGTTCTTC
TRBJ1-1 | many | - | TRBV20-1 | CSARKGHWNTEAFF | TGCAGTGCTAGAAAGGGACACTGGAACACTGAAGCTTTCTTT